The sequence of this TCR beta chain was determined in a study of cytomegalovirus exposure and HLA in healthy donors. Looking at the study overall: One earlier analysis, a look at some 180 million T cells, found roughly 120 million unique TCR beta sequences. Study outcomes and limitations: The study put around 180 TCR beta chains on its list as cytomegalovirus-associated. Per a later analysis, 15,000 to 20,000 TCR beta sequences showed association with HLA alleles at 0.05 false discovery rate.

About this clone itself: Its antigen is still unknown.

With 60 Vbeta and 13 Jbeta primers, the PCR was carried out. Some clones are missing from TCRdb's copy, which holds only in-frame ones; the method was immunoSEQ multiplex PCR. The sample contains 100,000 to 150,000 clones, under 80% of which appear only once. Trimming left V 4 bases short and J 4 bases short, with 14 bases between. The CDR3 is 14 residues long. The V gene's germline CDR1 is SQVTM and CDR2 ANQGSEA. Sequencing was done on a sample of PBMCs. The receptor was isolated from a man aged 40-49 years in good health and CMV-seropositive. The J gene is TRBJ2-1, the V gene TRBV29-1; TRBD2 is a possible D gene (5 bases). CDR3 residues: CSVVRAELYNEQFF. DNA of the CDR3: TGCAGCGTTGTGAGAGCGGAACTATACAATGAGCAGTTCTTC.